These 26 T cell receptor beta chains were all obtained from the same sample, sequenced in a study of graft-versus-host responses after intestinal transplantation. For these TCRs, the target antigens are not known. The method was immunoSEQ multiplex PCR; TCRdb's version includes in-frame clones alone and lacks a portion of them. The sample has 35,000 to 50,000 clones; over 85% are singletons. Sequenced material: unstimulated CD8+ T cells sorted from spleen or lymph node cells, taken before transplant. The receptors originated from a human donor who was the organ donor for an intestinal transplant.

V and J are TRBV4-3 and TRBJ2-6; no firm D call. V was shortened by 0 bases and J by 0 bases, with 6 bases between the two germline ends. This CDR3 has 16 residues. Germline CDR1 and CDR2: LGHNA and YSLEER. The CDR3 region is CASSQDLISGANVLTF. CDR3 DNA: TGCGCCAGCAGCCAAGACTTGATCTCTGGGGCCAACGTCCTGACTTTC.

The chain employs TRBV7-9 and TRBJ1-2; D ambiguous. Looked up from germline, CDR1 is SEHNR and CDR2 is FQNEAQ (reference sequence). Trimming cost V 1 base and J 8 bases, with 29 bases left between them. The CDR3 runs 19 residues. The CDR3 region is CASSLDEMRSAQRSEGYTF. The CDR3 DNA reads TGTGCCAGCAGCTTAGACGAGATGAGGTCGGCTCAACGATCGGAGGGCTACACCTTC.

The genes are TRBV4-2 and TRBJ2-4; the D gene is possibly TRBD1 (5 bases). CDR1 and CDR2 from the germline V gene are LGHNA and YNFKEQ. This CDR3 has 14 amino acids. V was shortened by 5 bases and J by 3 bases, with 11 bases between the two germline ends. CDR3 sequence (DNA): TGTGCCAGCAGCTCCCAGGGTGGCAAAAACATTCAGTACTTC. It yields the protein CASSSQGGKNIQYF.

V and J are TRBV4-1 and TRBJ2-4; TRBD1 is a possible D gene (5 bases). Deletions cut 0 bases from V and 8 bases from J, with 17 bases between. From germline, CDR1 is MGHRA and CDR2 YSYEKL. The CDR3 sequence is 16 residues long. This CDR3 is CASSQEGVTPWDIQYF. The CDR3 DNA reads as TGCGCCAGCAGCCAAGAAGGGGTAACCCCTTGGGACATTCAGTACTTC.

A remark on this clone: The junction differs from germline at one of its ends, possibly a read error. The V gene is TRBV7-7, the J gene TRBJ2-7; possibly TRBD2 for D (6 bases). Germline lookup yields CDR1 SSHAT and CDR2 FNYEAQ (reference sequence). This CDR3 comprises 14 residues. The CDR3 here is CASSLGEDSYEQYF. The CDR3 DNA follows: TGTGCTAGCAGCTTGGGGGAGGACTCCTACGAGCAGTACTTC.

DNA for the CDR3: TGCGCCAGCAGCCTACAAACCCCTAGCGGGGGGGGTTACGAGCAGTACTTC. Translation: CASSLQTPSGGGYEQYF. The chain links TRBV5-1 to TRBJ2-7, with 12 nucleotides matching TRBD2. This CDR3 is 17 amino acids long. The V and J ends lost 4 bases and 4 bases, in that order; junction bases with no gene match: 12. Germline V gene lookup returns CDR1 SGHRS and CDR2 YFSETQ.

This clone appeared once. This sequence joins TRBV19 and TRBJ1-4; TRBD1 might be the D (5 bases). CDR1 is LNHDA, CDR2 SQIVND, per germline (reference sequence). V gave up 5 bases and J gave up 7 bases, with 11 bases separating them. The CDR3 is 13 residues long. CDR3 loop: CASSVIGGEKLFF. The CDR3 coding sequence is TGTGCCAGTAGTGTGATCGGGGGTGAAAAACTGTTTTTT.

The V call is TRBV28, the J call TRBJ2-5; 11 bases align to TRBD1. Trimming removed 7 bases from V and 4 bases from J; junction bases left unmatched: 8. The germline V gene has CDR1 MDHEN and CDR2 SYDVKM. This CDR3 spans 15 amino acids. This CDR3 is CASTAGTGGGETQYF. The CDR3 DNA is TGTGCCAGCACTGCCGGGACAGGGGGAGGAGAGACCCAGTACTTC.

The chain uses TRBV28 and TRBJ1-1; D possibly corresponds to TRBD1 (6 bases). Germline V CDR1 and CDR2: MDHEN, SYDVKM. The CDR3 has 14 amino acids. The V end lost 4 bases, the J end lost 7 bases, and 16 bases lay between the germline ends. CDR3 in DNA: TGTGCCAGCAGTTATCCGCGGACAGTGGGTGAAGCTTTCTTT. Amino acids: CASSYPRTVGEAFF.

The CDR3 loop is CASSLTSGSSYEQYF. The CDR3 DNA reads as TGTGCCAGCAGTTTAACTAGCGGTAGCTCCTACGAGCAGTACTTC. This chain connects TRBV27 to TRBJ2-7; 8 nucleotides align to TRBD2. V was clipped by 2 bases and J by 0 bases; unmatched bases: 3. Germline CDR1 and CDR2: MNHEY and SMNVEV (reference sequence). This CDR3 contains 15 residues.

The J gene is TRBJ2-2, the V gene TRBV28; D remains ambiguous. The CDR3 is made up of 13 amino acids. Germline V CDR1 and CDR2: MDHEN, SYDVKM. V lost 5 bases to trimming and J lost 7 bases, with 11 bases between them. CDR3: CASSPRIVGELFF. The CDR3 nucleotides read TGTGCCAGCAGTCCCCGGATTGTCGGGGAGCTGTTTTTT.

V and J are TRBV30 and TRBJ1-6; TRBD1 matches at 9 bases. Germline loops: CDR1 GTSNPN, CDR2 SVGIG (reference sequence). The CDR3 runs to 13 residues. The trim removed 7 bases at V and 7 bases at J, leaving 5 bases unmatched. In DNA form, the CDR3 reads TGTGCCTTTCGACAGGGGGACAATTCACCCCTCCACTTT. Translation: CAFRQGDNSPLHF.

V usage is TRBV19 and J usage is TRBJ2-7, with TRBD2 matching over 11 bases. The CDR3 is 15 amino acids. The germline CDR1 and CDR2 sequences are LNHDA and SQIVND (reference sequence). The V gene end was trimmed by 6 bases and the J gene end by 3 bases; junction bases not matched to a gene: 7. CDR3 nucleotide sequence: TGTGCCAGTAGCCCCGGGACTAGCGGACACTACGAGCAGTACTTC. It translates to CASSPGTSGHYEQYF.

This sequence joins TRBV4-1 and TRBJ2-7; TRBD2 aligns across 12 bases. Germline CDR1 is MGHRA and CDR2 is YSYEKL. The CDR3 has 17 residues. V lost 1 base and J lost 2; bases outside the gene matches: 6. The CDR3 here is CASSQGLAGAMAYEQYF. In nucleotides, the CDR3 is TGCGCCAGCAGCCAAGGACTAGCGGGAGCGATGGCCTACGAGCAGTACTTC.

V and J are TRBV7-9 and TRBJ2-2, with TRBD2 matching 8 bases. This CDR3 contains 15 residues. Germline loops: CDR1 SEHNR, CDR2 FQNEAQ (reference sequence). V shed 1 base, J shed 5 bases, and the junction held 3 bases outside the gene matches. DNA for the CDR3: TGTGCCAGCAGCTTAGAGACTAGCGAGACCGGGGAGCTGTTTTTT. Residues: CASSLETSETGELFF.

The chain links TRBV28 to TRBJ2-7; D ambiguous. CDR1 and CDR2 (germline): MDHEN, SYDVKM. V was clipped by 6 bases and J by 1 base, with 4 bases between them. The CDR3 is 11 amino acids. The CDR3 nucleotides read TGTGCCAGCAGACATTCCTACGAGCAGTACTTC. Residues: CASRHSYEQYF.

As DNA, the CDR3 is TGTGCCAGCACCTCGGACGGCTACAACACTGAAGCTTTCTTT. It specifies CASTSDGYNTEAFF. The V call is TRBV28, the J call TRBJ1-1, with no clear D. Trimming removed 7 bases from V and 2 bases from J, with 14 bases in between. Germline CDR1 and CDR2: MDHEN and SYDVKM. This CDR3 is built from 14 residues.

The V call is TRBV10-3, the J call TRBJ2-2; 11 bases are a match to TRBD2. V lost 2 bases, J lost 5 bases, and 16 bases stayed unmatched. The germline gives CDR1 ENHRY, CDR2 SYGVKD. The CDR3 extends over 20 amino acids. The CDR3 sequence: CAISEPGLAAIGRRTGELFF. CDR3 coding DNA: TGTGCCATCAGTGAGCCGGGACTAGCGGCAATAGGACGGCGGACCGGGGAGCTGTTTTTT.

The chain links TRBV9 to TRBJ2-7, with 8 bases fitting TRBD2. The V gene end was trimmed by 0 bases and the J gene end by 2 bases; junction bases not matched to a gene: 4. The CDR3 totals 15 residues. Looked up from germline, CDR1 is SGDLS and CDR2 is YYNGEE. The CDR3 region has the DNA TGTGCCAGCAGCGTAGGAGCGGGAGCCCCCTACGAGCAGTACTTC. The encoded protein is CASSVGAGAPYEQYF. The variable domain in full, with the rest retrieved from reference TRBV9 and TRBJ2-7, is DSGVTQTPKHLITATGQRVTLRCSPRSGDLSVYWYQQSLDQGLQFLIQYYNGEERAKGNILERFSAQQFPDLHSELNLSSLELGDSALYFCASSVGAGAPYEQYFGPGTRLTVT.

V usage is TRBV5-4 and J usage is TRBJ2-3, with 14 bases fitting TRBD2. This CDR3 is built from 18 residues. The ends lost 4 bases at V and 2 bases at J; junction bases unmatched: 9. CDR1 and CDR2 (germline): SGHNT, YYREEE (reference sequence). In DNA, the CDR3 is TGTGCCAGCAGCGGGACTAGCGGGAGAGGGGGCCCCACAGATACGCAGTATTTT. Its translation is CASSGTSGRGGPTDTQYF.

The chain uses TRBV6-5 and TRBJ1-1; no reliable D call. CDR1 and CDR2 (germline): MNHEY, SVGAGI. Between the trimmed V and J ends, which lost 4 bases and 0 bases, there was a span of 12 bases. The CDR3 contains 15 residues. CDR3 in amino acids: CASSSPPGLNTEAFF. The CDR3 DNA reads TGTGCCAGCAGTTCCCCCCCCGGATTGAACACTGAAGCTTTCTTT.

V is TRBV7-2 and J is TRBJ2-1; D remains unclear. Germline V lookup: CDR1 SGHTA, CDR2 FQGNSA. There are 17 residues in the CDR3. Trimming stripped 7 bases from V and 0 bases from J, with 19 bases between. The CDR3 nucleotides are TGTGCCAGCACCCCAATCTTCCGTGGTAGCTCCTACAATGAGCAGTTCTTC. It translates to CASTPIFRGSSYNEQFF.

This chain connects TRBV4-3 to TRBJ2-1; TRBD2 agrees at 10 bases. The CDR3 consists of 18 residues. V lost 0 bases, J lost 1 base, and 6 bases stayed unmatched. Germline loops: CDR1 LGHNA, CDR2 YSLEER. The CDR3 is CASSQDSSGSISYNEQFF. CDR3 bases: TGCGCCAGCAGCCAAGATTCTAGCGGGAGCATATCCTACAATGAGCAGTTCTTC.

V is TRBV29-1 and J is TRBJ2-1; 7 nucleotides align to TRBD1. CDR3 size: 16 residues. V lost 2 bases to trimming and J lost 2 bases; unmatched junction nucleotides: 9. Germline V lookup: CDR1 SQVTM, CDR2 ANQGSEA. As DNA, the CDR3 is TGCAGCGTTGAACCACTACAGACAGGGCCCTACAATGAGCAGTTCTTC. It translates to CSVEPLQTGPYNEQFF.

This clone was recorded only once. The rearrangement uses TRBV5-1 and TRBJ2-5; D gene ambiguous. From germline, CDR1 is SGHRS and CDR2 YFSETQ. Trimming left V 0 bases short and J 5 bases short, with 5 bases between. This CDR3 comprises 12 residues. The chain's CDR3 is CASSLGVETQYF. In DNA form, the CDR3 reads TGCGCCAGCAGCTTGGGGGTGGAGACCCAGTACTTC.

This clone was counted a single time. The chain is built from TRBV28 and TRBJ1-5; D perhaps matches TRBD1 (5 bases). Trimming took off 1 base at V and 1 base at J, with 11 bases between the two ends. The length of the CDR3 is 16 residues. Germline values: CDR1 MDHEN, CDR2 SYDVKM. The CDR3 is CASSLYQGVSNQPQHF. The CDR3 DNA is TGTGCCAGCAGTTTATACCAGGGAGTGAGCAATCAGCCCCAGCATTTT. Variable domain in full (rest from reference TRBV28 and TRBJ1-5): DVKVTQSSRYLVKRTGEKVFLECVQDMDHENMFWYRQDPGLGLRLIYFSYDVKMKEKGDIPEGYSVSREKKERFSLILESASTNQTSMYLCASSLYQGVSNQPQHFGDGTRLSIL.